A single sample is the source of the 10 T cell receptor beta chains below, sequenced in a study of control samples from healthy donors and cancer patients. Assay used: immunoSEQ multiplex PCR; TCRdb lists only in-frame clones, some missing. The table includes more than 150,000 clones, roughly nine tenths detected once. What was sequenced was blood. The receptor source for this set is a woman aged 25 to 45 in good health.

The V gene is TRBV14, the J gene TRBJ1-6, with D unclear. The CDR3 spans 15 residues. Per the germline V gene, CDR1 is SGHDN and CDR2 is FVKESK. The V end was cut by 2 bases, the J end by 7 bases, with 12 bases between. CDR3 sequence reads: CASSQTGWGNSPLHF. CDR3 coding DNA: TGTGCCAGCAGCCAAACCGGCTGGGGAAATTCACCCCTCCACTTT.

This chain connects TRBV18 to TRBJ2-7; tentative D call: TRBD2 (6 bases). The V and J ends lost 3 bases and 6 bases respectively, with 9 bases between them. This CDR3 is 12 amino acids long. Per germline, CDR1 KGHSH and CDR2 LQKENI. CDR3 sequence: CASSPEEGEQYF. The CDR3 DNA reads TGTGCCAGCTCACCTGAGGAGGGCGAGCAGTACTTC.

The chain uses TRBV5-4 and TRBJ1-2; 8 nucleotides align to TRBD1. V shed 4 bases and J 8 bases; nucleotides not matched to a gene: 10. Germline lookup yields CDR1 SGHNT and CDR2 YYREEE (reference sequence). The CDR3 extends over 14 amino acids. The CDR3 DNA reads as TGTGCCAGCAGCGATGACAGGGGATTGCAAGGCTACACCTTC. It translates to CASSDDRGLQGYTF.

This clone has just a few counts. CDR3 sequence: CASSYSGTGYTEAFF. The CDR3 DNA is TGTGCCAGCAGTTACTCGGGGACGGGTTACACTGAAGCTTTCTTT. The V call is TRBV6-2 or TRBV6-3, the J call TRBJ1-1; tentative D call: TRBD1 (5 bases). CDR1 is MNHEY, CDR2 SVGEGT, per germline. This CDR3 is built from 15 residues. V was clipped by 0 bases and J by 3 bases, with 11 bases between them.

This clone occurred once. The chain combines TRBV7-2 with TRBJ1-2, with D possibly TRBD1 on 5 matching bases. Trimming removed 3 bases from V and 2 bases from J, with 7 bases in between. The CDR3 sequence is 13 residues long. In germline, CDR1 is SGHTA, CDR2 FQGNSA. The CDR3 is CASSLWGNYGYTF. In DNA form, the CDR3 reads TGTGCCAGCAGCTTGTGGGGGAACTATGGCTACACCTTC.

The V and J genes are TRBV5-6 and TRBJ2-1, with D unclear. V lost 3 bases and J lost 7, with 5 bases in between. Per the germline V gene, CDR1 is SGHDT and CDR2 is YYEEEE. This CDR3 is built from 11 residues. For the CDR3, the DNA is TGTGCCAGCAGCTATAGTAATGAGCAGTTCTTC. This sequence encodes CASSYSNEQFF.

The CDR3 coding sequence is TGTGCCAGCAGCCCTCCGACTGGTGAGGGAAATGAGCAGTTCTTC. Translating gives CASSPPTGEGNEQFF. The chain combines TRBV4-2 with TRBJ2-1, with D perhaps TRBD2 (5 bases). The CDR3 runs 15 residues. Trimming cost V 4 bases and J 7 bases, with 17 bases left between them. Looked up from germline, CDR1 is LGHNA and CDR2 is YNFKEQ.

This clone has only a few counts. Other DNA variants within this sample encode the same CDR3. This chain links TRBV6-5 with TRBJ1-5, with D hard to call. The CDR3 is 13 residues long. Trimming stripped 5 bases from V and 0 bases from J, with 5 bases between. CDR1 is MNHEY and CDR2 is SVGAGI in the germline V gene. CDR3 DNA sequence: TGTGCCAGCAGTCTTAATAGCAATCAGCCCCAGCATTTT. Translation: CASSLNSNQPQHF.

The genes are TRBV7-9 and TRBJ2-3; D gene uncertain. Deletions cut 3 bases from V and 3 bases from J, with 13 bases between. This CDR3 region has 15 residues. Germline V gene sequence: CDR1 SEHNR, CDR2 FQNEAQ (reference sequence). The CDR3 DNA sequence: TGTGCCAGCAGCTTGGAAGGAACCAAGACAGATACGCAGTATTTT. It yields the protein CASSLEGTKTDTQYF.

This sequence joins TRBV9 and TRBJ2-5; 11 positions match TRBD2. J was trimmed by 2 bases and V by 2 bases; bases with no gene match: 2. Germline V gene lookup returns CDR1 SGDLS and CDR2 YYNGEE. The CDR3 spans 15 residues. The CDR3 here is CASSVRTSGQETQYF. The CDR3 DNA is TGTGCCAGCAGCGTTCGGACTAGCGGGCAAGAGACCCAGTACTTC.